The 31 T cell receptor beta chains below all came from one sample that was sequenced in a study of CD8+ T cells in alopecia areata. Extraction and reverse transcription of RNA yielded cDNA as the sequencing template. Profiled with immunoSEQ multiplex PCR; TCRdb holds only in-frame clones, not every one. Of about 210,000 clones listed, over 60% are singletons. Treatment meaning: oral pan-JAK inhibitor, 5-10 mg twice daily. The source material was CD4+ T cells sorted from blood, sampled at week 4, from a patient treated with tofacitinib. The receptor set was obtained from a human donor with alopecia areata.

This chain joins TRBV6-5 and TRBJ2-7; 7 nucleotides agree with TRBD1. Germline assignment: CDR1 MNHEY and CDR2 SVGAGI. CDR3 length: 16 amino acids. V was clipped by 2 bases and J by 3 bases; unmatched bases: 10. For the CDR3, the DNA is TGTGCCAGCAGTTACAGTTCGGGACAGTCCTTCTACGAGCAGTACTTC. It encodes CASSYSSGQSFYEQYF.

This clone showed up just a few times. V usage is TRBV6-5 and J usage is TRBJ1-6; the D is unclear. V shed 2 bases and J shed 2 bases, with 7 bases lying between them. Germline-derived CDR1 and CDR2 are MNHEY and SVGAGI. The CDR3 has 15 amino acids. This CDR3 is CASSYGRPYNSPLHF. DNA for the CDR3: TGTGCCAGCAGTTACGGCAGGCCCTATAATTCACCCCTCCACTTT.

This clone has a handful of counts. This sequence joins TRBV5-6 and TRBJ2-4, with D possibly TRBD2 on 6 matching bases. Germline V gene lookup returns CDR1 SGHDT and CDR2 YYEEEE. Trimming stripped 3 bases from V and 7 bases from J, with 11 bases between. This CDR3 spans 13 amino acids. The CDR3 is CASSSPGTNIQYF. For the CDR3, the DNA is TGTGCCAGCAGCTCACCCGGGACTAACATTCAGTACTTC.

The chain combines TRBV5-6 with TRBJ2-5; possible D gene TRBD2, 7 bases. Germline V gene data show CDR1 as SGHDT and CDR2 as YYEEEE. V lost 0 bases to trimming and J lost 7 bases, with 16 bases between them. CDR3 size: 15 residues. The chain's CDR3 is CASSLAGGPLGTQYF. The CDR3 DNA follows: TGTGCCAGCAGCTTGGCCGGGGGGCCCCTCGGGACCCAGTACTTC.

This clone appeared a few times. The CDR3 sequence: CASSSRGKLFF. Written as DNA, the CDR3 is TGTGCCAGCAGCTCTAGGGGAAAACTGTTTTTT. This chain uses TRBV7-2 with TRBJ1-4; D is perhaps TRBD1 (5 bases). The V and J ends lost 4 bases and 10 bases respectively, with 7 bases between them. The length of the CDR3 is 11 residues. CDR1 and CDR2 from the germline V gene are SGHTA and FQGNSA.

This clone was seen a few times. The chain's CDR3 is CASSDLGLAGGPYEQYF. CDR3 DNA: TGTGCCAGCAGCGACCTGGGACTAGCGGGGGGACCCTACGAGCAGTACTTC. The chain uses TRBV2 and TRBJ2-7; 15 nucleotides align to TRBD2. Germline CDR1 is SNHLY and CDR2 is FYNNEI. V lost 6 bases, J lost 2 bases, and 8 bases stayed unmatched. This CDR3 is built from 17 residues.

This clone was seen more than once but under ten times. This chain links TRBV11-2 with TRBJ2-3; 12 nucleotides agree with TRBD2. CDR3 length equals 15 residues. The trim removed 1 base at V and 7 bases at J, leaving 3 bases unmatched. In germline, CDR1 is SGHAT, CDR2 FQNNGV. DNA of the CDR3: TGTGCCAGCAGCTTAGGAGGACTAGCGGGGAATACGCAGTATTTT. This codes for CASSLGGLAGNTQYF. Full variable domain (rest looked up from reference TRBV11-2 and TRBJ2-3): EAGVAQSPRYKIIEKRQSVAFWCNPISGHATLYWYQQILGQGPKLLIQFQNNGVVDDSQLPKDRFSAERLKGVDSTLKIQPAKLEDSAVYLCASSLGGLAGNTQYFGPGTRLTVL.

The genes are TRBV4-3 and TRBJ2-7; D remains ambiguous. The CDR3 length is 15 residues. Deletions cut 4 bases from V and 5 bases from J, with 18 bases between. Looked up from germline, CDR1 is LGHNA and CDR2 is YSLEER. In DNA form, the CDR3 reads TGCGCCAGCAGCCCCATGACGCCTCATGTGGACGAGCAGTACTTC. Encoded protein: CASSPMTPHVDEQYF.

The J gene is TRBJ1-4, the V gene TRBV15; 9 bases match TRBD1. The CDR3 length is 16 residues. From germline, CDR1 is LNHNV and CDR2 YYDKDF (reference sequence). V lost 1 base and J lost 8; bases outside the gene matches: 8. The DNA for the CDR3 is TGTGCCACCAGCAGAGCTTTCGGAACAGGGGGCGAAAAACTGTTTTTT. This translates into CATSRAFGTGGEKLFF.

The table lists this clone with a few counts. The chain recombines TRBV15 with TRBJ2-3; D gene unclear. With 1 base removed from V and 2 bases from J, the gap between germline ends came to 10 bases. The CDR3 length is 15 residues. Germline V CDR1 and CDR2: LNHNV, YYDKDF (reference sequence). CDR3 loop: CATSRGNSITDTQYF. DNA for the CDR3: TGTGCCACCAGCAGAGGTAACAGTATCACAGATACGCAGTATTTT.

In its sample, this clone was seen a few times. The chain uses TRBV4-3 and TRBJ2-3, with a tentative D call TRBD2 (6 bases). Trimming cost V 3 bases and J 0 bases, with 16 bases left between them. The CDR3 totals 17 residues. The germline gives CDR1 LGHNA, CDR2 YSLEER. The CDR3 DNA is TGCGCCAGCAGCCAGCAGAGCCAGCGGGCTAGCACAGATACGCAGTATTTT. This gives the protein CASSQQSQRASTDTQYF.

This clone was seen at least ten times. This rearrangement joins TRBV18 to TRBJ2-2; TRBD1 might be the D (5 bases). The CDR3 is made up of 15 amino acids. The V end was cut by 3 bases, the J end by 1 base, with 9 bases between. Germline V gene data show CDR1 as KGHSH and CDR2 as LQKENI. CDR3 sequence: CASSPRTLNTGELFF. The CDR3 DNA reads as TGTGCCAGCTCACCGAGGACACTGAACACCGGGGAGCTGTTTTTT.

In its sample, this clone was seen a few times. The chain uses TRBV7-9 and TRBJ2-6, with no clear D. This CDR3 has 14 residues. Trimming removed 3 bases from V and 1 base from J, with 4 bases in between. Per germline, CDR1 SEHNR and CDR2 FQNEAQ (reference sequence). The CDR3 region is CASSFWSGANVLTF. As DNA, the CDR3 is TGTGCCAGCAGCTTTTGGTCTGGGGCCAACGTCCTGACTTTC.

This clone occurred a few times. This rearrangement joins TRBV11-2 to TRBJ2-5, with 11 bases that match TRBD2. CDR1 is SGHAT and CDR2 is FQNNGV in the germline V gene. The CDR3 totals 15 residues. The ends lost 5 bases at V and 5 bases at J; junction bases unmatched: 7. The CDR3 nucleotides read TGTGCCAGCAGCACGACTAGCGGGGAGTGGGAGACCCAGTACTTC. This translates into CASSTTSGEWETQYF.

This clone was seen a handful of times. This chain joins TRBV10-3 and TRBJ2-3, with 7 bases fitting TRBD1. The CDR3 length is 15 residues. The germline CDR1 and CDR2 sequences are ENHRY and SYGVKD. Trimming at V came to 8 bases and at J to 7 bases, leaving 15 bases not matched to a gene. The CDR3 loop is CAIRSGQPQGNTQYF. The DNA for the CDR3 is TGTGCCATCCGCTCGGGACAGCCCCAGGGGAATACGCAGTATTTT.

The rearrangement uses TRBV5-4 and TRBJ1-2; D perhaps matches TRBD1 (6 bases). V was trimmed by 0 bases and J by 4 bases, leaving 10 bases between them. This CDR3 is 14 amino acids long. CDR1 is SGHNT and CDR2 is YYREEE in the germline V gene (reference sequence). This chain's CDR3 is CASSLDRVGYGYTF. The CDR3 DNA is TGTGCCAGCAGCTTGGACAGGGTGGGCTATGGCTACACCTTC.

This chain links TRBV5-4 with TRBJ1-2; D possibly corresponds to TRBD1 (5 bases). Trimming stripped 4 bases from V and 2 bases from J, with 12 bases between. Germline CDR1 SGHNT, CDR2 YYREEE (reference sequence). The CDR3 length is 14 residues. The CDR3 region is CASSKDQGNYGYTF. As DNA, the CDR3 is TGTGCCAGCAGCAAGGATCAGGGAAACTATGGCTACACCTTC.

This sequence joins TRBV5-1 and TRBJ2-7; D may be TRBD1 (7 bases). CDR3 length: 14 amino acids. V was trimmed by 6 bases and J by 0 bases, leaving 13 bases between them. Germline lookup yields CDR1 SGHRS and CDR2 YFSETQ. CDR3: CASKEGADSYEQYF. In nucleotides, the CDR3 is TGCGCCAGCAAGGAGGGGGCCGACTCCTACGAGCAGTACTTC.

V and J are TRBV11-2 and TRBJ2-1; D ambiguous. This CDR3 has 13 amino acids. Trimming pared 0 bases from V and 9 bases from J, leaving 9 bases between. The germline CDR1 and CDR2 sequences are SGHAT and FQNNGV. CDR3 sequence (DNA): TGTGCCAGCAGCTTAGATCGCCTGGGTGAGCAGTTCTTC. The encoded protein is CASSLDRLGEQFF.

CDR3 nucleotides: TGTGCCAGCAGCTCACCCTTTCCGGCCCGCGGTCTTGGGGAGCAGTACTTC. This encodes CASSSPFPARGLGEQYF. V usage is TRBV5-6 and J usage is TRBJ2-7; D unclear. V was trimmed by 3 bases and J by 7 bases, leaving 26 bases between them. The CDR3 is made up of 17 amino acids. CDR1 is SGHDT and CDR2 is YYEEEE in the germline V gene.

The V gene is TRBV27, the J gene TRBJ1-1; no clear D. Germline V lookup: CDR1 MNHEY, CDR2 SMNVEV (reference sequence). V gave up 3 bases and J gave up 5 bases, with 16 bases separating them. The CDR3 covers 15 residues. The CDR3 nucleotides are TGTGCCAGCAGTTTTAAAGGGCCGGGAGCGACTGAAGCTTTCTTT. This encodes CASSFKGPGATEAFF.

The V gene is TRBV5-6, the J gene TRBJ1-2; D unclear. V lost 4 bases and J lost 3, with 4 bases in between. Germline values: CDR1 SGHDT, CDR2 YYEEEE. The CDR3 extends over 11 amino acids. CDR3 amino acids: CASSRDYGYTF. The CDR3 DNA follows: TGTGCCAGCAGCCGGGACTATGGCTACACCTTC. The full variable domain, with the rest looked up from reference TRBV5-6 and TRBJ1-2, is DAGVTQSPTHLIKTRGQQVTLRCSPKSGHDTVSWYQQALGQGPQFIFQYYEEEERQRGNFPDRFSGHQFPNYSSELNVNALLLGDSALYLCASSRDYGYTFGSGTRLTVV.

The chain has TRBV7-2 and TRBJ2-3, with 8 nucleotides matching TRBD1. V lost 5 bases, J lost 9 bases, and 13 bases stayed unmatched. Germline loops: CDR1 SGHTA, CDR2 FQGNSA. CDR3 size: 15 residues. The CDR3 coding sequence is TGTGCCAGCAGCGGGTGGACAGGGTTTACGGAGACGCAGTATTTT. Translating it yields CASSGWTGFTETQYF.

The table lists this clone with a few counts. V and J are TRBV7-2 and TRBJ1-5; D is uncertain. Per the germline V gene, CDR1 is SGHTA and CDR2 is FQGNSA. V was cut by 3 bases and J by 1 base, with 13 bases left in between. The CDR3 consists of 16 residues. CDR3 protein: CASSFGGGKSNQPQHF. The CDR3 DNA is TGTGCCAGCAGCTTCGGAGGTGGGAAGAGCAATCAGCCCCAGCATTTT.

This clone was observed a single time. V usage is TRBV29-1 and J usage is TRBJ2-5, with a tentative D call TRBD2 (6 bases). V was cut by 5 bases and J by 4 bases, with 14 bases left in between. The CDR3 is made up of 13 amino acids. CDR1 and CDR2 from the germline V gene are SQVTM and ANQGSEA. CDR3 sequence: CSVSLLAGETQYF. The CDR3 DNA is TGCAGCGTTTCCTTACTAGCAGGAGAGACCCAGTACTTC.

This clone has only one observation. V is TRBV5-4 and J is TRBJ2-5, with TRBD2 matching over 8 bases. The V segment lost 4 bases and the J segment 3 bases; nucleotides outside the gene matches: 5. The CDR3 is 14 amino acids. Germline-derived CDR1 and CDR2 are SGHNT and YYREEE (reference sequence). Here the CDR3 DNA reads TGTGCCAGCAGCGTCACTAGCGGCAAAGAGACCCAGTACTTC. Protein product: CASSVTSGKETQYF.

The chain recombines TRBV30 with TRBJ1-2; possibly TRBD1 for D (6 bases). Germline V lookup: CDR1 GTSNPN, CDR2 SVGIG (reference sequence). V was clipped by 5 bases and J by 8 bases, with 15 bases between them. The CDR3 is 12 residues long. CDR3 sequence: CAWSTGIGGYTF. In nucleotides, the CDR3 is TGTGCCTGGTCCACAGGGATTGGCGGCTACACCTTC.

This clone appeared a few times. The rearrangement joins TRBV27 to TRBJ2-2; D assignment may be TRBD1 or TRBD2 (5 bases each). The germline V gene encodes CDR1 MNHEY and CDR2 SMNVEV (reference sequence). With 0 bases removed from V and 4 bases from J, the gap between germline ends came to 15 bases. The CDR3 covers 17 residues. In nucleotides, the CDR3 is TGTGCCAGCAGTTTATCCGGGGTCGGGGCGGGCACCGGGGAGCTGTTTTTT. The encoded protein is CASSLSGVGAGTGELFF.

The chain has TRBV7-2 and TRBJ2-5, with D uncertain. With the DNA end fitting TRBJ2-7 better, the J assignment may be wrong. This CDR3 contains 11 residues. The germline V gene encodes CDR1 SGHTA and CDR2 FQGNSA. CDR3 region: CASSFSYEQYF. CDR3 nucleotide sequence: TGTGCCAGCAGCTTCTCCTACGAGCAGTACTTC.

This clone came up a few times. CDR3 nucleotides: TGTGCCAGCAGTGGCTGGGAAAAACTGTTTTTT. This sequence encodes CASSGWEKLFF. V and J are TRBV25-1 and TRBJ1-4; D gene ambiguous. With 4 bases removed from V and 8 bases from J, the gap between germline ends came to 5 bases. The CDR3 consists of 11 residues. Germline assignment: CDR1 MGHDK and CDR2 SYGVNS.

The V call is TRBV15, the J call TRBJ1-1; possible D gene TRBD1, 6 bases. Germline CDR1 reads LNHNV; CDR2 reads YYDKDF (reference sequence). This CDR3 contains 13 residues. The V end was cut by 5 bases, the J end by 5 bases, with 12 bases between. The CDR3 loop is CATSDIGQTEAFF. The CDR3 DNA follows: TGTGCCACCAGCGACATCGGACAGACTGAAGCTTTCTTT. Based on the CDR3 plus reference TRBV15 and TRBJ1-1, the full variable domain is DAMVIQNPRYQVTQFGKPVTLSCSQTLNHNVMYWYQQKSSQAPKLLFHYYDKDFNNEADTPDNFQSRRPNTSFCFLDIRSPGLGDTAMYLCATSDIGQTEAFFGQGTRLTVV.